The next 14 T cell receptor beta chains were all read from a single sample in a study of CD8+ T cells in alopecia areata (dated by TCRdb to the late 2010s). Receptor libraries were prepared by the immunoSEQ multiplex PCR assay. RNA was extracted from all samples and reverse transcribed into cDNA as template for TCR sequencing. In its TCRdb copy, this immuneACCESS table keeps in-frame sequences only and misses some clones. Where compared with another copy, unresolved V genes explain less than half of these, and the others have no known cause. The sample yields about 120,000 clones; roughly 50% were counted once. Roughly a tenth of the sample lies in the top ten. The sample consisted of NKG2D-low CD8+ T cells sorted from blood. The cell subset or site label, as the study defines it: sorted CD8+ NKG2D-low blood T cells. Receptor source: a human donor with alopecia areata.

The rearrangement joins TRBV19 to TRBJ2-7, with 11 bases fitting TRBD1. V shed 9 bases, J shed 2 bases, and the junction held 3 bases outside the gene matches. Per germline, CDR1 LNHDA and CDR2 SQIVND (reference sequence). The CDR3 is made up of 13 amino acids. The CDR3 DNA follows: TGTGCCAGCAGGACAGGGGGCACCTACGAGCAGTACTTC. This encodes CASRTGGTYEQYF.

The V and J genes are TRBV13 and TRBJ2-2; 9 bases line up with TRBD1. Germline CDR1 is PRHDT and CDR2 is FYEKMQ (reference sequence). The CDR3 runs 14 residues. J was trimmed by 3 bases and V by 4 bases; bases with no gene match: 0. CDR3 nucleotide sequence: TGTGCCAGCAGCTGGACAGGGGACACCGGGGAGCTGTTTTTT. It is translated as CASSWTGDTGELFF.

This chain joins TRBV15 and TRBJ2-2, with D uncertain. The CDR3 consists of 12 residues. Trimming cost V 8 bases and J 0 bases, with 4 bases left between them. CDR1 is LNHNV, CDR2 YYDKDF, per germline (reference sequence). CDR3 DNA sequence: TGTGCCACCGGCACGAACACCGGGGAGCTGTTTTTT. Encoded protein: CATGTNTGELFF.

The chain carries TRBV29-1 and TRBJ2-7, with D unresolved. Germline V CDR1 and CDR2: SQVTM, ANQGSEA. The CDR3 has 13 residues. V lost 1 base, J lost 5 bases, and 12 bases lay in between. The CDR3 loop reads CSVEAAGYDEQYF. The CDR3 DNA follows: TGCAGCGTTGAAGCGGCAGGCTACGACGAGCAGTACTTC.

The chain links TRBV29-1 to TRBJ1-1, with 9 nucleotides matching TRBD1. V dropped 7 bases and J dropped 6; count of bases not matched to a gene: 6. The germline CDR1 and CDR2 sequences are SQVTM and ANQGSEA. The CDR3 is 12 amino acids. DNA for the CDR3: TGCAGCGCAACAGGGGGCGACGCTGAAGCTTTCTTT. This translates into CSATGGDAEAFF. The full variable domain, rest sourced from reference TRBV29-1 and TRBJ1-1, is SAVISQKPSRDICQRGTSLTIQCQVDSQVTMMFWYRQQPGQSLTLIATANQGSEATYESGFVIDKFPISRPNLTFSTLTVSNMSPEDSSIYLCSATGGDAEAFFGQGTRLTVV.

This sequence joins TRBV7-9 and TRBJ2-2; D gene ambiguous. Germline V gene sequence: CDR1 SEHNR, CDR2 FQNEAQ (reference sequence). V lost 7 bases and J 1 base, leaving 7 bases between the germline ends. This CDR3 region has 13 residues. The CDR3 nucleotides read TGTGCCAGCAACGAGAGGAACACCGGGGAGCTGTTTTTT. Translated, it gives CASNERNTGELFF.

The J gene is TRBJ2-1, the V gene TRBV29-1, with D possibly being TRBD2 (5 bases). This CDR3 contains 14 residues. CDR1 and CDR2 from the germline V gene are SQVTM and ANQGSEA. Deletions cut 2 bases from V and 6 bases from J, with 14 bases between. For the CDR3, the DNA is TGCAGCGTTGAATACCTGGAGGTCCCCAATGAGCAGTTCTTC. Its translation is CSVEYLEVPNEQFF.

This rearrangement joins TRBV29-1 to TRBJ2-5, with D unclear. V was clipped by 4 bases and J by 2 bases, with 8 bases between them. The germline V gene has CDR1 SQVTM and CDR2 ANQGSEA. This CDR3 contains 12 residues. In DNA form, the CDR3 reads TGCAGCGTTGGGACGGATCAAGAGACCCAGTACTTC. Translated, it gives CSVGTDQETQYF.

This sequence joins TRBV14 and TRBJ2-3; D is unresolved. Per germline, CDR1 SGHDN and CDR2 FVKESK. This CDR3 comprises 14 residues. V dropped 3 bases and J dropped 3 bases, with 10 bases sitting between them. The CDR3 region has the DNA TGTGCCAGCAGCCACGTCAGGAGAACAGATACGCAGTATTTT. It translates to CASSHVRRTDTQYF.

CDR3 nucleotides: TGCAGCGTTGAAGGGACAGGGATAAACGAGCAGTACTTC. Its translation is CSVEGTGINEQYF. This chain joins TRBV29-1 and TRBJ2-7, with TRBD1 identical over 8 bases. This CDR3 is 13 amino acids long. V dropped 1 base and J dropped 5; count of bases not matched to a gene: 4. Germline V gene lookup returns CDR1 SQVTM and CDR2 ANQGSEA.

In nucleotides, the CDR3 is TGTGCCAGCACTGACCGGGGAGAGACCCAGTACTTC. Protein: CASTDRGETQYF. The V call is TRBV11-2, the J call TRBJ2-5; D may be TRBD2 (5 bases). The germline V gene encodes CDR1 SGHAT and CDR2 FQNNGV. V dropped 7 bases and J dropped 4 bases, with 10 bases sitting between them. CDR3 size: 12 residues.

This clone was recorded a few times. The chain carries TRBV29-1 and TRBJ2-1, with 7 bases aligning to TRBD1. The CDR3 is 14 amino acids. Germline V gene data show CDR1 as SQVTM and CDR2 as ANQGSEA. Losses at the gene ends were 7 bases for V and 5 bases for J; bases not matched to a gene: 11. The CDR3 DNA reads as TGCAGCGCCACGCCACAGGGGTCCCACAATGAGCAGTTCTTC. Translation: CSATPQGSHNEQFF.

The chain uses TRBV29-1 and TRBJ2-5, with a possible D match to TRBD2 (6 bases). From germline, CDR1 is SQVTM and CDR2 ANQGSEA. The ends were cut back, 1 base at V and 1 base at J, with 13 bases in the middle. The CDR3 is 15 residues long. The CDR3: CSVEGGEHLQETQYF. CDR3 DNA sequence: TGCAGCGTTGAAGGGGGGGAACACCTCCAAGAGACCCAGTACTTC.

This clone occurred a few times. The V and J genes are TRBV29-1 and TRBJ2-1; 7 bases fit TRBD2. CDR1 SQVTM and CDR2 ANQGSEA come from the germline V gene. The CDR3 has 13 residues. J lost 7 bases, V lost 4 bases, and 7 bases had no gene match. The CDR3 is CSVAAGVENEQFF. The DNA of the CDR3 is TGCAGCGTTGCGGCGGGAGTTGAAAATGAGCAGTTCTTC.